This T cell receptor (beta chain) originates from a study of blood T cells in healthy people across ages. The study's findings and limits: In these data, TCR beta diversity tracked strongly with naive T cell percentage. Higher diversity, along with more naive CD4+ cells, distinguished long-lived donors from aged donors.

Together with a sample-barcoded 5' primer, a J-beta primer mix was included in a second PCR lasting roughly 6 to 12 cycles. TCRdb re-derived calls from the 5' RACE reads in MiXCR, one entry per CDR3 protein. This repertoire shows roughly 900,000 distinct CDR3 sequences, 45% to 50% found once; its top ten account for around 15%. The CDR3 spans 14 residues. V dropped 5 bases and J dropped 5 bases, with 15 bases sitting between them. Germline V gene sequence: CDR1 SGHTA, CDR2 FQGNSA. As to this clonotype: Its specificity is not known.

The origin of this receptor is a man aged 25 to 45 in good health. The material sequenced was blood. The V gene is TRBV7-2, the J gene TRBJ2-5; D is possibly TRBD1 or TRBD2 (5 bases each). DNA for the CDR3: TGTGCCAGCAGCACTCGGGCAGGGAGCGAGACCCAGTACTTC. This translates into CASSTRAGSETQYF.